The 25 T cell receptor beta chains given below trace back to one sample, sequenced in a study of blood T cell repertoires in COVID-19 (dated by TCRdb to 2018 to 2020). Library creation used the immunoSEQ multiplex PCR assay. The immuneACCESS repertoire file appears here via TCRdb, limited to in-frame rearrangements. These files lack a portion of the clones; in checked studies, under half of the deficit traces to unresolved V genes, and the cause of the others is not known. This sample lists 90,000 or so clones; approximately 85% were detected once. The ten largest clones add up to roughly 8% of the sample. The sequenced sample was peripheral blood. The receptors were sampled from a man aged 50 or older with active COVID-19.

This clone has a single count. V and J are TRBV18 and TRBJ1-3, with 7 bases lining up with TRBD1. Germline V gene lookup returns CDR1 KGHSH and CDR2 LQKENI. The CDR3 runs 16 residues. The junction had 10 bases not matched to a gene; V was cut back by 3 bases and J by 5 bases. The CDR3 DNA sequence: TGTGCCAGCTCACCCGGAAACAGGGGTTGGCGAAACACCATATATTTT. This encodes CASSPGNRGWRNTIYF. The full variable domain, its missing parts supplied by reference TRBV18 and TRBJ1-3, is NAGVMQNPRHLVRRRGQEARLRCSPMKGHSHVYWYRQLPEEGLKFMVYLQKENIIDESGMPKERFSAEFPKEGPSILRIQQVVRGDSAAYFCASSPGNRGWRNTIYFGEGSWLTVV.

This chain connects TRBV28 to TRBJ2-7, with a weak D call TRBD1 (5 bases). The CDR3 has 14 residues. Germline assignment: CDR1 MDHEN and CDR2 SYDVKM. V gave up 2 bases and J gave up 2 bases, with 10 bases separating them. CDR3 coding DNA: TGTGCCAGCAGTTTAAGGGGCACTACCTACGAGCAGTACTTC. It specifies CASSLRGTTYEQYF. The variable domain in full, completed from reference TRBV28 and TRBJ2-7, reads DVKVTQSSRYLVKRTGEKVFLECVQDMDHENMFWYRQDPGLGLRLIYFSYDVKMKEKGDIPEGYSVSREKKERFSLILESASTNQTSMYLCASSLRGTTYEQYFGPGTRLTVT.

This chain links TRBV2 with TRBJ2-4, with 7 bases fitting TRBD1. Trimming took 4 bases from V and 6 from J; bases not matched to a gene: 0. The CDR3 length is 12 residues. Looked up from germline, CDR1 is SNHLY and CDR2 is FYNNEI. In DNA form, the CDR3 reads TGTGCCAGCAGTGGACAGGGAAACATTCAGTACTTC. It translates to CASSGQGNIQYF.

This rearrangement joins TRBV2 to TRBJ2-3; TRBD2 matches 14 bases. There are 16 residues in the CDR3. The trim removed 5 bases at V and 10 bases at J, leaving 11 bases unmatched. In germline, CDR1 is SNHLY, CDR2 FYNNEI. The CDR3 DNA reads TGTGCCAGCAGTAGCCGACTAGCGGGGGGGCCTGAGGCGCAGTATTTT. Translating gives CASSSRLAGGPEAQYF.

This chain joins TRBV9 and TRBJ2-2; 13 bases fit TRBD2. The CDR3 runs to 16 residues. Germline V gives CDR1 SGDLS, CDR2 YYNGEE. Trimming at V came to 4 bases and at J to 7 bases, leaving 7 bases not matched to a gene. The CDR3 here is CASSPRTSGSVGELFF. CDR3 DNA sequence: TGTGCCAGCAGCCCCCGGACTAGCGGGAGTGTCGGGGAGCTGTTTTTT.

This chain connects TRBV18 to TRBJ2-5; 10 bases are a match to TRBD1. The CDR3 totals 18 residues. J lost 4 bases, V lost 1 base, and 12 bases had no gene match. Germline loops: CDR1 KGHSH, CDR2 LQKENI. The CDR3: CASSPRDRGRLSGETQYF. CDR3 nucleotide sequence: TGTGCCAGCTCACCACGAGACAGGGGGCGATTAAGTGGAGAGACCCAGTACTTC.

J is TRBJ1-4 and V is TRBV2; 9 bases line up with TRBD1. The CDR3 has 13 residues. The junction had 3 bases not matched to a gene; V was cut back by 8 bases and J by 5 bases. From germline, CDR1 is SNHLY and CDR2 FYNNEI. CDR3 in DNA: TGTGCCAGCGCCGGGACAGGGAATGAAAAACTGTTTTTT. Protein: CASAGTGNEKLFF.

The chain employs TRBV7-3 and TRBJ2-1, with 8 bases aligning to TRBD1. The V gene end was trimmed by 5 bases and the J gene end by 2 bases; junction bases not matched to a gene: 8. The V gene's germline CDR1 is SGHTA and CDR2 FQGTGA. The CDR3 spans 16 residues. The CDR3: CASSPGTGGPYNEQFF. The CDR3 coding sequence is TGTGCCAGCAGCCCCGGAACAGGGGGGCCCTACAATGAGCAGTTCTTC. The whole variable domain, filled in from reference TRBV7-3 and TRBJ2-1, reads GAGVSQTPSNKVTEKGKYVELRCDPISGHTALYWYRQSLGQGPEFLIYFQGTGAADDSGLPNDRFFAVRPEGSVSTLKIQRTERGDSAVYLCASSPGTGGPYNEQFFGPGTRLTVL.

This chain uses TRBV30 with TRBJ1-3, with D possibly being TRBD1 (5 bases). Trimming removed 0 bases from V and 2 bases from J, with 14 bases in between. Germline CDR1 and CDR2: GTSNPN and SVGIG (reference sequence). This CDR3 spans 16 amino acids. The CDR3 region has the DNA TGTGCCTGGAGTGTACTGGGCAGGGCCACTGGAAACACCATATATTTT. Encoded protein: CAWSVLGRATGNTIYF.

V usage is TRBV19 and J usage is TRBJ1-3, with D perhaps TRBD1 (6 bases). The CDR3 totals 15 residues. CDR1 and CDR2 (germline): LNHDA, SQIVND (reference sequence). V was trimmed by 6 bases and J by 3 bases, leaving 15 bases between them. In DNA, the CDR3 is TGTGCCAGTAGGGTACAGGGCGGTGGTGGAAACACCATATATTTT. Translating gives CASRVQGGGGNTIYF.

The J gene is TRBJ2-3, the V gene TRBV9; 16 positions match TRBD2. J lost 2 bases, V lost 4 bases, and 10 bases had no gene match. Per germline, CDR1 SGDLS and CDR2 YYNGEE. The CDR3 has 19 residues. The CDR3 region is CASSLDGTSGGAFTDTQYF. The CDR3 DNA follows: TGTGCCAGCAGCTTGGATGGGACTAGCGGGGGGGCTTTCACAGATACGCAGTATTTT. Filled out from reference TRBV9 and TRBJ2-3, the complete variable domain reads DSGVTQTPKHLITATGQRVTLRCSPRSGDLSVYWYQQSLDQGLQFLIQYYNGEERAKGNILERFSAQQFPDLHSELNLSSLELGDSALYFCASSLDGTSGGAFTDTQYFGPGTRLTVL.

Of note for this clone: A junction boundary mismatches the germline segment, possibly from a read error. CDR3 DNA: TGTGCCAGCAGCTTATCAGTTACAGGGGGCTACCTGAAACTTAACTATGGCTACACCTTC. Translated, it gives CASSLSVTGGYLKLNYGYTF. The chain is built from TRBV28 and TRBJ1-2, with 9 bases matching TRBD1. The CDR3 runs to 20 residues. Germline V CDR1 and CDR2: MDHEN, SYDVKM.

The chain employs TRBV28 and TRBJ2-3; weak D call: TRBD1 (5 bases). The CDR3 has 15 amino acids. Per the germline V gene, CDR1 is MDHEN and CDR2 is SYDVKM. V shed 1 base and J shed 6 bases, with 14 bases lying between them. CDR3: CASSLLSRAGDTQYF. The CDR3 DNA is TGTGCCAGCAGTTTATTGTCCAGGGCCGGGGATACGCAGTATTTT.

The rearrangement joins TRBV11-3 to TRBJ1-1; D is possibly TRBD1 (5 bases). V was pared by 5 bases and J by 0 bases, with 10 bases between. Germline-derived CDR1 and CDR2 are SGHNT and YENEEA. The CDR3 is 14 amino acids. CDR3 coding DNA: TGTGCCAGCAGCCAGGGAGGGGTGAACACTGAAGCTTTCTTT. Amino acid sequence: CASSQGGVNTEAFF. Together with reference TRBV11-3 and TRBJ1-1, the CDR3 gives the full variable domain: EAGVVQSPRYKIIEKKQPVAFWCNPISGHNTLYWYLQNLGQGPELLIRYENEEAVDDSQLPKDRFSAERLKGVDSTLKIQPAELGDSAVYLCASSQGGVNTEAFFGQGTRLTVV.

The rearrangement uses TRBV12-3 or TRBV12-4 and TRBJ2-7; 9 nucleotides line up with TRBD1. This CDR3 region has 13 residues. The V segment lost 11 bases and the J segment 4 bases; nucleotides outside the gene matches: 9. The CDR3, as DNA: TGTGCCTCCAGTGGGACAGGGAAGTACGAGCAGTACTTC. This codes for CASSGTGKYEQYF.

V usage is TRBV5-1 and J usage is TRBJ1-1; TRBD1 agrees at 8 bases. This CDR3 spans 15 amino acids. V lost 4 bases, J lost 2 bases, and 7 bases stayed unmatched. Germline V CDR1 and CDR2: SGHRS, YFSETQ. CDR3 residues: CASSHPGTGNTEAFF. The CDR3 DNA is TGCGCCAGCAGCCACCCCGGGACAGGAAACACTGAAGCTTTCTTT.

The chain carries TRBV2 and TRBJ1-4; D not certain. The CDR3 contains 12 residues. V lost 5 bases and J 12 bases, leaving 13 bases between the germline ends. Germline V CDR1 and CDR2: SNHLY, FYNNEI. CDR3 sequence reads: CASSPIHRELFF. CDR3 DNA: TGTGCCAGCAGTCCGATCCATCGGGAACTGTTTTTT. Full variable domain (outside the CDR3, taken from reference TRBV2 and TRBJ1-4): EPEVTQTPSHQVTQMGQEVILRCVPISNHLYFYWYRQILGQKVEFLVSFYNNEISEKSEIFDDQFSVERPDGSNFTLKIRSTKLEDSAMYFCASSPIHRELFFGSGTQLSVL.

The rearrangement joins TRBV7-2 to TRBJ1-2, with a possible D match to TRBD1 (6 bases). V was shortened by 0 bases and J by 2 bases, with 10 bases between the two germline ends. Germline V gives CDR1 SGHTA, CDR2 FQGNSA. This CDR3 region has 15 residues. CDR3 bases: TGTGCCAGCAGCTTAGCTACGACAGGAAACTATGGCTACACCTTC. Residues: CASSLATTGNYGYTF.

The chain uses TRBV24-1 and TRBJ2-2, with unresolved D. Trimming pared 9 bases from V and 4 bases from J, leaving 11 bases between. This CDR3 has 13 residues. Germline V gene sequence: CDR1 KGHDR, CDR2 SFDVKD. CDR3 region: CATCMVGTGELFF. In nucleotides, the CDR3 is TGTGCCACCTGCATGGTCGGCACCGGGGAGCTGTTTTTT.

CDR3 loop: CASSLPFTSSYNEQFF. The CDR3 DNA sequence: TGTGCCAGCAGCCTTCCCTTCACTAGCTCCTACAATGAGCAGTTCTTC. The chain couples TRBV3-1 (or the pseudogene TRBV3-2) to TRBJ2-1; weak D call: TRBD2 (5 bases). The V end was cut by 4 bases, the J end by 0 bases, with 13 bases between. Per the germline V gene, CDR1 is LGHDT and CDR2 is YNNKEL (reference sequence). This CDR3 comprises 16 residues.

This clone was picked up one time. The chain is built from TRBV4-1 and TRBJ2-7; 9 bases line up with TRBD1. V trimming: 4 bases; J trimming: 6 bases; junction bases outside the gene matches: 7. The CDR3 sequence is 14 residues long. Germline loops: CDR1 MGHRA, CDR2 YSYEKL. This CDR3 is CASSLVGQGSEQYF. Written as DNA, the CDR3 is TGCGCCAGCAGCCTGGTGGGACAGGGTTCCGAGCAGTACTTC.

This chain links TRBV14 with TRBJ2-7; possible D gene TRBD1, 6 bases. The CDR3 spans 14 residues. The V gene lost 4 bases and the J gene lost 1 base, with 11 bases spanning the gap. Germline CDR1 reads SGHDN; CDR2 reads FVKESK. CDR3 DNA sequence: TGTGCCAGCAGCCGAAGGGACATATCCTACGAGCAGTACTTC. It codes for CASSRRDISYEQYF.

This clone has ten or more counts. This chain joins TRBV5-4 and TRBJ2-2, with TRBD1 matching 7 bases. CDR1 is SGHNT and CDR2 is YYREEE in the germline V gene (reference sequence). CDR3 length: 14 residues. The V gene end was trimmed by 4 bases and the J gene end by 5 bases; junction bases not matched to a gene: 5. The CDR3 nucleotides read TGTGCCAGCAGCCGCCCGACAGGGACCGGGGAGCTGTTTTTT. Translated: CASSRPTGTGELFF.

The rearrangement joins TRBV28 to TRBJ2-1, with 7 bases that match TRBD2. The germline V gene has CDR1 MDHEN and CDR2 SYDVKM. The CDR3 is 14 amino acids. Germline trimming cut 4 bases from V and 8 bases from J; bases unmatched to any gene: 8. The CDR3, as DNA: TGTGCCAGCAGTTACGGCGGGAGCATGGATGAGCAGTTCTTC. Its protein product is CASSYGGSMDEQFF.

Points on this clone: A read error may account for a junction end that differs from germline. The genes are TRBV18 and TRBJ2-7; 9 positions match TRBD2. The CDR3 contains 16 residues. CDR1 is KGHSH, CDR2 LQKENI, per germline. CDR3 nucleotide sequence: TGTGCCAGCTCACCAATTTCCCCTAGCGGGAACCCTAGCGGTGACTTC. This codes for CASSPISPSGNPSGDF.